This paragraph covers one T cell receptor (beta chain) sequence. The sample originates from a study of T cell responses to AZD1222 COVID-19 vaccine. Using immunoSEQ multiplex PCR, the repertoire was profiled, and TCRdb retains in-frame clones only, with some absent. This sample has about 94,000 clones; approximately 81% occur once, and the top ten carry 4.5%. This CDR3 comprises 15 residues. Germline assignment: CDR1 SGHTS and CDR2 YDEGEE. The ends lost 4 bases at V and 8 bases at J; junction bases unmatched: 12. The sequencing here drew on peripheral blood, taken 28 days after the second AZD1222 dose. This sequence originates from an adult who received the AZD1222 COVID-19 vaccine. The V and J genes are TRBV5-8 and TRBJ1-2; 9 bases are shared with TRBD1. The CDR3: CASSTPDRGTGGYTF. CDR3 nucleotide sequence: TGTGCCAGCAGCACCCCGGACAGGGGCACGGGGGGCTACACCTTC.